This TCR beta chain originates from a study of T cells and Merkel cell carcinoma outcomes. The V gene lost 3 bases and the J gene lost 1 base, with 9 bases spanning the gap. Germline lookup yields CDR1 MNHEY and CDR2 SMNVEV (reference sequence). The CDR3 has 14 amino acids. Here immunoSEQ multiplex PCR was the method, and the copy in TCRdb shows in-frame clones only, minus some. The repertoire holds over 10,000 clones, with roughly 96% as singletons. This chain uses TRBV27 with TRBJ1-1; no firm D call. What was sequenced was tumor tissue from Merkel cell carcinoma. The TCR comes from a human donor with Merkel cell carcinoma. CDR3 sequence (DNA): TGTGCCAGCAGTTTCGGCCACCAGAACACTGAAGCTTTCTTT. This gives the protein CASSFGHQNTEAFF.